This passage covers 28 T cell receptor beta chains from one sample sequenced in a study of T cells in narcolepsy. Generated by immunoSEQ multiplex PCR, the TCRdb table keeps only in-frame clones and is missing some. The table shows about 30,000 clones, with around 83% occurring only once. The material sequenced was CD45RA- memory CD4+ T cells from PBMCs. Every receptor here comes from a human donor with narcolepsy.

This clone has just one count. DNA for the CDR3: TGTGCCAGCAGCGACAACCAAATTCTTCAGGGAAGAGATTCACCCCTCCACTTT. Translated: CASSDNQILQGRDSPLHF. J is TRBJ1-6 and V is TRBV9, with a weak D call TRBD1 (5 bases). There are 18 residues in the CDR3. V shed 3 bases and J shed 8 bases, with 24 bases lying between them. The V gene's germline CDR1 is SGDLS and CDR2 YYNGEE.

CDR3 nucleotides: TGTGCCATCAGGACCTCGTCCGGGGGGCCGTTGAAAGGGGAGCTGTTTTTT. It translates to CAIRTSSGGPLKGELFF. The V call is TRBV10-3, the J call TRBJ2-2, with a weak D call TRBD2 (7 bases). Trimming shortened V by 6 bases and J by 8 bases, and 25 bases separated the two germline ends. Germline-derived CDR1 and CDR2 are ENHRY and SYGVKD. The CDR3 covers 17 residues.

The V gene is TRBV7-9, the J gene TRBJ1-2, with D unclear. Trimming left V 1 base short and J 8 bases short, with 17 bases between. Per the germline V gene, CDR1 is SEHNR and CDR2 is FQNEAQ (reference sequence). This CDR3 contains 15 residues. CDR3 bases: TGTGCCAGCAGCTTAGATACAGCGCCGCGCATGGGCTACACCTTC. Amino acid sequence: CASSLDTAPRMGYTF.

This sequence joins TRBV2 and TRBJ1-1, with TRBD1 as a possible D gene (6 bases). Trimming shortened V by 5 bases and J by 4 bases, and 23 bases separated the two germline ends. Germline lookup yields CDR1 SNHLY and CDR2 FYNNEI. The CDR3 runs to 17 residues. Here the CDR3 reads CASSFRRTEGIGTEAFF. In nucleotides, the CDR3 is TGTGCCAGCAGTTTCCGCCGGACAGAGGGGATCGGCACTGAAGCTTTCTTT.

This chain uses TRBV7-3 with TRBJ1-5; D remains unclear. Deletions cut 2 bases from V and 5 bases from J, with 7 bases between. The germline CDR1 and CDR2 sequences are SGHTA and FQGTGA. The CDR3 has 13 amino acids. CDR3 sequence: CASSLSYDQPQHF. CDR3 nucleotides: TGTGCCAGCAGCTTATCTTACGATCAGCCCCAGCATTTT.

This rearrangement joins TRBV9 to TRBJ1-1; possibly TRBD1 for D (5 bases). This CDR3 is 14 amino acids long. Trimming removed 0 bases from V and 5 bases from J, with 11 bases in between. The germline V gene has CDR1 SGDLS and CDR2 YYNGEE. CDR3 sequence reads: CASSVGGEVTEAFF. CDR3 nucleotides: TGTGCCAGCAGCGTAGGAGGGGAGGTAACTGAAGCTTTCTTT.

The gene calls are TRBV6-5 and TRBJ1-6; TRBD1 aligns across 10 bases. Per the germline V gene, CDR1 is MNHEY and CDR2 is SVGAGI. The CDR3 length is 14 residues. The junction had 7 bases not matched to a gene; V was cut back by 4 bases and J by 13 bases. CDR3 amino acids: CASSSTGGTGPLHF. The CDR3 DNA is TGTGCCAGCAGTTCGACAGGGGGCACAGGGCCCCTCCACTTT.

The chain uses TRBV11-2 and TRBJ2-7; D might be TRBD1 (6 bases). CDR3 size: 15 residues. The germline V and J ends were trimmed by 0 bases and 2 bases, with 11 bases remaining between them. CDR1 is SGHAT and CDR2 is FQNNGV in the germline V gene. CDR3 DNA sequence: TGTGCCAGCAGCTTAGATGTTGGACAGCCCTACGAGCAGTACTTC. It translates to CASSLDVGQPYEQYF.

The chain employs TRBV11-1 and TRBJ2-1; D call uncertain. Germline V gene lookup returns CDR1 SGHAT and CDR2 FQDESV (reference sequence). There are 16 residues in the CDR3. V shed 0 bases and J shed 6 bases, with 15 bases lying between them. CDR3 nucleotide sequence: TGTGCCAGCAGCTTAGCTGGCTCAGTTACTGGCAATGAGCAGTTCTTC. This codes for CASSLAGSVTGNEQFF.

The chain employs TRBV18 and TRBJ1-6; 10 bases match TRBD1. CDR3 length: 15 amino acids. The J segment lost 7 bases and the V segment lost 3 bases, leaving 3 bases of the junction unmatched. Germline CDR1 and CDR2: KGHSH and LQKENI. CDR3 nucleotide sequence: TGTGCCAGCTCACCGACAGGGGGCCAGAATTCACCCCTCCACTTT. This translates into CASSPTGGQNSPLHF.

This clone appeared a few times. J is TRBJ2-5 and V is TRBV7-2; a possible D gene is TRBD2 (5 bases). V was cut by 3 bases and J by 0 bases, with 8 bases left in between. Germline CDR1 is SGHTA and CDR2 is FQGNSA. This CDR3 has 14 residues. The CDR3 region is CASSLPGNQETQYF. The CDR3 bases are TGTGCCAGCAGCTTGCCCGGGAACCAAGAGACCCAGTACTTC.

The chain is built from TRBV7-2 and TRBJ2-7; D is unresolved. The germline CDR1 and CDR2 sequences are SGHTA and FQGNSA. This CDR3 is 13 amino acids long. The V and J ends lost 8 bases and 5 bases respectively, with 16 bases between them. CDR3 sequence reads: CASGASNPNEQYF. For the CDR3, the DNA is TGTGCCAGCGGAGCCTCCAACCCCAACGAGCAGTACTTC.

This chain uses TRBV19 with TRBJ1-1; D is ambiguous. The CDR3 contains 16 residues. V was shortened by 5 bases and J by 1 base, with 17 bases between the two germline ends. Germline-derived CDR1 and CDR2 are LNHDA and SQIVND (reference sequence). This CDR3 reads CASSGTGLRENTEAFF. For the CDR3, the DNA is TGTGCCAGTAGTGGCACCGGCCTGCGGGAGAACACTGAAGCTTTCTTT.

The chain employs TRBV29-1 and TRBJ1-1; a weak D match, TRBD1 (5 bases). CDR1 is SQVTM and CDR2 is ANQGSEA in the germline V gene. The germline V and J ends were trimmed by 4 bases and 6 bases, with 12 bases remaining between them. The CDR3 covers 12 residues. The CDR3 nucleotides are TGCAGCGTTGTACTAACAGGAGCTGAAGCTTTCTTT. Its translation is CSVVLTGAEAFF.

This rearrangement joins TRBV19 to TRBJ2-7, with 8 bases lining up with TRBD1. CDR3 length: 13 residues. Germline CDR1 LNHDA, CDR2 SQIVND (reference sequence). The V segment lost 8 bases and the J segment 0 bases; nucleotides outside the gene matches: 3. The CDR3 bases are TGTGCCAGTTTGGGACAGGCCTCCTACGAGCAGTACTTC. Translated: CASLGQASYEQYF.

The chain uses TRBV9 and TRBJ1-1; 10 nucleotides match TRBD1. This CDR3 has 14 amino acids. The ends lost 4 bases at V and 3 bases at J; junction bases unmatched: 3. Germline assignment: CDR1 SGDLS and CDR2 YYNGEE. As DNA, the CDR3 is TGTGCCAGCAGCTTCGGGACAGGGGACACTGAAGCTTTCTTT. It translates to CASSFGTGDTEAFF. Variable domain in full (rest from reference TRBV9 and TRBJ1-1): DSGVTQTPKHLITATGQRVTLRCSPRSGDLSVYWYQQSLDQGLQFLIQYYNGEERAKGNILERFSAQQFPDLHSELNLSSLELGDSALYFCASSFGTGDTEAFFGQGTRLTVV.

The V call is TRBV21-1, the J call TRBJ1-1; TRBD1, the D gene given by the table, was not confirmed from the DNA. TRBV21-1 has pseudogene status. The CDR3 runs to 15 residues. The DNA of the CDR3 is TGTGCCAGCAGGCCGGGACAGGCCTCGAGGACTGAAGCTTTCTTT. Its protein is CASRPGQASRTEAFF.

This chain joins TRBV9 and TRBJ2-7, with 10 positions matching TRBD1. CDR3 length: 15 residues. The V gene's germline CDR1 is SGDLS and CDR2 YYNGEE. The V gene end was trimmed by 4 bases and the J gene end by 2 bases; junction bases not matched to a gene: 6. CDR3 in DNA: TGTGCCAGCAGCTACCGGGACAGGGGCCCCTACGAGCAGTACTTC. It yields the protein CASSYRDRGPYEQYF.

The V call is TRBV18, the J call TRBJ1-6, with TRBD1 as a possible D gene (5 bases). The CDR3 has 14 amino acids. V was trimmed by 6 bases and J by 7 bases, leaving 13 bases between them. From germline, CDR1 is KGHSH and CDR2 LQKENI. CDR3 coding DNA: TGTGCCAGCTCCCGGGGGGGGGAGAATTCACCCCTCCACTTT. Its translation is CASSRGGENSPLHF.

This clone was found a few times. The V and J genes are TRBV14 and TRBJ2-7, with 8 bases aligning to TRBD1. The V and J ends lost 5 bases and 2 bases, in that order; junction bases with no gene match: 5. CDR1 is SGHDN and CDR2 is FVKESK in the germline V gene. This CDR3 spans 14 amino acids. CDR3 sequence reads: CASSTRQGPYEQYF. In DNA, the CDR3 is TGTGCCAGCAGCACTAGACAGGGGCCCTACGAGCAGTACTTC.

The chain joins TRBV6-5 to TRBJ2-7; tentatively, D is TRBD1 (6 bases). The germline gives CDR1 MNHEY, CDR2 SVGAGI. The V end was cut by 5 bases, the J end by 5 bases, with 16 bases between. The CDR3 is made up of 14 amino acids. Here the CDR3 reads CASSTNTGNHEQYF. The CDR3 bases are TGTGCCAGCAGTACTAATACAGGGAACCACGAGCAGTACTTC.

The chain employs TRBV5-6 and TRBJ2-3; 8 nucleotides align to TRBD2. Germline trimming cut 0 bases from V and 4 bases from J; bases unmatched to any gene: 4. Germline V lookup: CDR1 SGHDT, CDR2 YYEEEE. CDR3 length equals 15 residues. Here the CDR3 reads CASSLVGLGSDTQYF. The CDR3 nucleotides are TGTGCCAGCAGCTTGGTGGGACTAGGTTCAGATACGCAGTATTTT.

The V gene is TRBV29-1, the J gene TRBJ2-3, with D possibly being TRBD1 (5 bases). The CDR3 length is 13 residues. Germline assignment: CDR1 SQVTM and CDR2 ANQGSEA. V lost 2 bases and J 6 bases, leaving 12 bases between the germline ends. CDR3 DNA: TGCAGCGTTGAACTTGGGGCAGGGGATACGCAGTATTTT. Encoded protein: CSVELGAGDTQYF.

A word on this clone: Within the sample, other DNA sequences also encode this same CDR3. The V gene is TRBV5-1, the J gene TRBJ2-7; D uncertain. Germline CDR1 and CDR2: SGHRS and YFSETQ. The CDR3 has 12 amino acids. The ends were cut back, 0 bases at V and 4 bases at J, with 5 bases in the middle. CDR3 DNA sequence: TGCGCCAGCAGCTTGGAAGGGTACGAGCAGTACTTC. It specifies CASSLEGYEQYF.

CDR3 amino acids: CASSVGQGYPGPYEQYF. The DNA for the CDR3 is TGTGCCAGCAGCGTGGGACAGGGATATCCCGGGCCCTACGAGCAGTACTTC. J is TRBJ2-7 and V is TRBV9, with 9 positions matching TRBD1. The CDR3 length is 17 residues. Germline trimming cut 2 bases from V and 2 bases from J; bases unmatched to any gene: 11. Germline-derived CDR1 and CDR2 are SGDLS and YYNGEE.

This clone occurred once. The V and J genes are TRBV14 and TRBJ1-2; D not resolved. Germline lookup yields CDR1 SGHDN and CDR2 FVKESK. This CDR3 contains 15 residues. V was cut by 1 base and J by 8 bases, with 17 bases left in between. DNA for the CDR3: TGTGCCAGCAGCCAAGGTCCCCTGACGGGGTCCGGCTACACCTTC. This gives the protein CASSQGPLTGSGYTF.

Here the CDR3 reads CASRQSLGAVTGSYEQYF. In DNA, the CDR3 is TGCGCCAGCAGGCAATCTCTGGGGGCCGTCACAGGCTCCTACGAGCAGTACTTC. The rearrangement joins TRBV5-1 to TRBJ2-7; perhaps TRBD1 as D (6 bases). V was shortened by 5 bases and J by 0 bases, with 24 bases between the two germline ends. This CDR3 has 18 residues. Germline V gene sequence: CDR1 SGHRS, CDR2 YFSETQ.

J is TRBJ2-3 and V is TRBV5-1; D is uncertain. The CDR3 has 14 residues. V lost 0 bases to trimming and J lost 5 bases, with 10 bases between them. Germline CDR1 is SGHRS and CDR2 is YFSETQ. The CDR3: CASSLGWAEDTQYF. CDR3 nucleotide sequence: TGCGCCAGCAGCTTGGGGTGGGCAGAAGATACGCAGTATTTT.